The rows below give T cell receptor beta chains drawn from one sample of a study of T cell changes during pregnancy in multiple sclerosis. Assay: immunoSEQ multiplex PCR; the TCRdb copy retains only in-frame clones and omits some. Among around 120,000 clones listed, approximately 93% were seen once. The sequences come from peripheral blood, collected after pregnancy. Receptor source: a female donor with multiple sclerosis, enrolled in a pregnancy study. CDR3s include the opening cysteine and the closing phenylalanine or tryptophan. A D gene is named only where the DNA matches it firmly. Expanded clones get a size class; other rows say once, few or many, or leave the size out.

d_gene	j_gene	v_gene	abundance	CDR3nt	CDR3aa
NA	TRBJ1-4	TRBV7-7	NA	TGTGCTAGCAGCTTTAGCACAGGGTCTAATGAAAAACTGTTTTTT	CASSFSTGSNEKLFF
TRBD1	TRBJ1-6	TRBV11-2	NA	TGTGCCAGCAGCTTCGGGACAGGGGGAGGTTCACCCCTCCACTTT	CASSFGTGGGSPLHF
NA	TRBJ1-5	TRBV19	NA	TGTGCCAGTAGTATTGCAGGGATAGGCCAGCCCCAGCATTTT	CASSIAGIGQPQHF
NA	TRBJ1-1	TRBV2	NA	TGTGCCAGCAGCCCACCCGGGGGCACTGAAGCTTTCTTT	CASSPPGGTEAFF
NA	TRBJ1-5	TRBV4-1	few	TGCGCCAGCAGCGCTATGGCCGGGAGCAATCAGCCCCAGCATTTT	CASSAMAGSNQPQHF
NA	TRBJ1-2	TRBV4-1	NA	TGCGCCAGCAGCCAAGAGGAGGGTTACGAGGGGAACTATGGCTACACCTTC	CASSQEEGYEGNYGYTF
TRBD2	TRBJ2-5	TRBV7-8	once	TGTGCCAGCAGCTCCGGGGGGGGATTTGGGGAGACCCAGTACTTC	CASSSGGGFGETQYF